The T cell receptor beta chain described here comes from a study of T cells expressing NK-cell markers. At the level of the study: Sorted CD3+CD56-NKG2C+, CD3+CD56+NKG2C- and CD3+CD56+NKG2C+ T cells were the source of the TCR beta repertoires. Of eight sequenced donors, seven were HCMV-seropositive and one HCMV-seronegative. Regarding the study as a whole: The HCMV specificity of the expanded NKG2C+ T cell clones stayed unresolved.

Looked up from germline, CDR1 is DFQATT and CDR2 is SNEGSKA (reference sequence). This CDR3 has 12 amino acids. With UMIs, 5'RACE template switching was used to make TCR beta cDNA. TCRdb reprocessed the 5' RACE reads, with one entry per CDR3 protein and no DNA. The table lists fewer than 400,000 distinct CDR3 sequences, with under 6.5% in the top ten. As regards this clonotype: The antigen remains unidentified.

The source is a man aged 18-69 years in good health. This chain uses TRBV20-1 with TRBJ1-2. The sequencing input was blood T cells: a sorted CD56 or NKG2C T cell subset, CD4+ or CD8+ T cells, or bulk PBMC T cells (not recorded which). CDR3 sequence: CSAITGSHGYTF.